This T cell receptor beta chain was sequenced for a study of beta chain features in type 1 diabetes. Whole-study context: All samples yielded around 98 million examined sorted cells. Study-wide points: Among all four CD4+ subsets, Type 1 diabetes patients had TCRB CDR3s that were moderately but significantly shorter. More deletions and fewer insertions at VDJ junctions were found in patients with type 1 diabetes. The naive, central memory and Treg TCRB repertoires showed an apparent similarity that was greater among patients than among healthy donors.

Germline-derived CDR1 and CDR2 are SGDLS and YYNGEE. This CDR3 has 15 amino acids. Trimming removed 1 base at V and 2 bases at J, with 13 bases between. This clone was recorded a few times. What it binds is unknown. As every portion of the isolated RNA was reverse transcribed, the sequencing read expressed TCRB transcripts. Approximately 4 million reads was the average for naive, central memory and regulatory T cell samples. The data were produced by immunoSEQ multiplex PCR, yet TCRdb's version contains in-frame clones alone and is incomplete. The sample includes roughly 730,000 clones, 13% of them seen just once.

Input material: naive CD4+ T cells from blood. The V gene is TRBV9, the J gene TRBJ2-7; D remains ambiguous. This clonotype was sampled from a young man with type 1 diabetes. DNA for the CDR3: TGTGCCAGCAGCGTAACCGAACAGTTAGCCTACGAGCAGTACTTC. This codes for CASSVTEQLAYEQYF.